This passage covers 10 T cell receptor beta chains from one sample sequenced in a study of blood T cells in healthy people across ages. Using a J-beta primer mix together with a sample-barcoded 5' primer, a second PCR was run for roughly 7 to 11 cycles. TCRdb used MiXCR to reprocess the 5' RACE reads, holding one entry per CDR3 protein. The top ten hold roughly 6.3% of the sample, which has roughly 1.4 million distinct CDR3 sequences, 45% to 70% seen once. The sequenced material came from blood. The receptors shown here come from a man between 18 and 29 years old in good health.

V gene TRBV20-1 combines with J gene TRBJ2-1; no clear D. CDR1 and CDR2 (germline): DFQATT, SNEGSKA (reference sequence). The CDR3 totals 10 residues. DNA of the CDR3: TGCACCTCACGCATGAATGAGCAGTTCTTC. Amino acids: CTSRMNEQFF.

The genes are TRBV7-2 and TRBJ1-6; D gene uncertain. The CDR3 totals 15 residues. Germline V gene data show CDR1 as SGHTA and CDR2 as FQGNSA. Between the trimmed V and J ends, which lost 0 bases and 10 bases, there was a span of 13 bases. CDR3: CASSLALGQQSPLHF. Here the CDR3 DNA reads TGTGCCAGCAGCTTAGCGCTTGGCCAGCAGTCACCCCTCCACTTT.

The rearrangement joins TRBV25-1 to TRBJ2-3, with 10 bases identical to TRBD1. CDR1 MGHDK and CDR2 SYGVNS come from the germline V gene. The junction had 5 bases not matched to a gene; V was cut back by 4 bases and J by 4 bases. This CDR3 is 15 amino acids long. Here the CDR3 DNA reads TGTGCCAGCAGTGCCTTGGGACAGGGGTCAGATACGCAGTATTTT. It codes for CASSALGQGSDTQYF.

This chain joins TRBV25-1 and TRBJ2-4; 11 nucleotides match TRBD2. With the DNA end fitting TRBJ2-7 better, the J assignment may be wrong. From germline, CDR1 is MGHDK and CDR2 SYGVNS. The CDR3 is 16 residues long. The CDR3 region has the DNA TGTGCCAGCAGTGGGGGGACTAGCGGTATATCCTACGAGCAGTACTTC. Translation gives CASSGGTSGISYEQYF.

The chain is built from TRBV10-3 and TRBJ1-1; D gene unclear. The CDR3 spans 14 residues. Trimming pared 3 bases from V and 4 bases from J, leaving 12 bases between. Germline V gene sequence: CDR1 ENHRY, CDR2 SYGVKD. CDR3 in amino acids: CAISDEGYGTEAFF. The CDR3, as DNA: TGTGCCATCAGTGATGAGGGTTATGGCACTGAAGCTTTCTTT.

A few counts support this clonotype. The chain uses TRBV4-2 and TRBJ2-7; 8 bases align to TRBD1. J was trimmed by 3 bases and V by 5 bases; bases with no gene match: 6. Germline CDR1 and CDR2: LGHNA and YNFKEQ. There are 14 residues in the CDR3. CDR3 residues: CASSIPDRDYEQYF. CDR3 in DNA: TGTGCCAGCAGCATCCCGGACAGGGACTACGAGCAGTACTTC.

This clonotype showed up just a few times. The rearrangement uses TRBV6-5 and TRBJ2-1; 11 positions match TRBD2. This CDR3 is 14 amino acids long. Trimming removed 4 bases from V and 8 bases from J; junction bases left unmatched: 4. CDR1 is MNHEY and CDR2 is SVGAGI in the germline V gene. DNA of the CDR3: TGTGCCAGCAGTTTAGCGGGAGGGAGGGATGAGCAGTTCTTC. Translation gives CASSLAGGRDEQFF.

The rearrangement joins TRBV4-3 to TRBJ2-1; 7 bases match TRBD1. V trimming: 1 base; J trimming: 5 bases; junction bases outside the gene matches: 11. This CDR3 has 17 amino acids. CDR1 is LGHNA, CDR2 YSLEER, per germline. The CDR3, as DNA: TGCGCCAGCAGCCAAGGGCCCGGGACAGACAGGGACAATGAGCAGTTCTTC. This sequence encodes CASSQGPGTDRDNEQFF.

The chain employs TRBV6-4 and TRBJ2-1; D is tentatively TRBD1 or TRBD2 (7 bases each). The germline V gene has CDR1 MRHNA and CDR2 SNTAGT. The ends were cut back, 2 bases at V and 3 bases at J, with 14 bases in the middle. CDR3 size: 16 residues. CDR3 in DNA: TGTGCCAGCAGTGACAAGACAGGGAGGGGCTACAATGAGCAGTTCTTC. Translating it yields CASSDKTGRGYNEQFF.

The chain links TRBV27 to TRBJ2-1; D not certain. Germline CDR1 and CDR2: MNHEY and SMNVEV (reference sequence). The CDR3 contains 13 residues. V was trimmed by 0 bases and J by 8 bases, leaving 8 bases between them. The CDR3 region has the DNA TGTGCCAGCAGTTTATCAAACTTCCATGAGCAGTTCTTC. Its translation: CASSLSNFHEQFF.